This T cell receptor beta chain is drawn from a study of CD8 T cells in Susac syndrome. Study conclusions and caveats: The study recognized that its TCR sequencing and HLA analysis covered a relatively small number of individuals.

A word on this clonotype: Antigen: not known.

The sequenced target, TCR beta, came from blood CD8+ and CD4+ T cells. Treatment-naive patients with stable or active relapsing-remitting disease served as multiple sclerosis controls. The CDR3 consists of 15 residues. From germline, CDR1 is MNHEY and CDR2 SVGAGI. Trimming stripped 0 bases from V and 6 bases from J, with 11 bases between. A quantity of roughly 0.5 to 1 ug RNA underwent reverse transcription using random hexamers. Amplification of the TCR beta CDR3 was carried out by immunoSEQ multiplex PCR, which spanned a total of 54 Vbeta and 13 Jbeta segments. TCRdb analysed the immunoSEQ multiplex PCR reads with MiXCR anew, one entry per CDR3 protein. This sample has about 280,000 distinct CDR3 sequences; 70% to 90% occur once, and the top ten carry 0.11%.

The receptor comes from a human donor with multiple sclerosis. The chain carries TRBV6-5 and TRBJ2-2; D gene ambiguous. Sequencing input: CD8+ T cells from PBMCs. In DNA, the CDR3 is TGTGCCAGCAGTTACTCTCTGTCGTTGTCCGGGGAGCTGTTTTTT. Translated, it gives CASSYSLSLSGELFF.